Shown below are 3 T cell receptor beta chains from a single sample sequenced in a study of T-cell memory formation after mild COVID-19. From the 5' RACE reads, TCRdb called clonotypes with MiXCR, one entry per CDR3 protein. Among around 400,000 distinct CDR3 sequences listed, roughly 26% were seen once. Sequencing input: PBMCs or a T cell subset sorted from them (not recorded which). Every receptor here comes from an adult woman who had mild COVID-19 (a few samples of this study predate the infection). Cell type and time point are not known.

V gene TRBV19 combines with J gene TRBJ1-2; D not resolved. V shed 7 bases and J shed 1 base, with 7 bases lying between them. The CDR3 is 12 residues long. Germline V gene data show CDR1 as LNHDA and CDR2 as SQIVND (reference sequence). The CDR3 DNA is TGTGCCAGTAATAGGATTAACTATGGCTACACCTTC. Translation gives CASNRINYGYTF.

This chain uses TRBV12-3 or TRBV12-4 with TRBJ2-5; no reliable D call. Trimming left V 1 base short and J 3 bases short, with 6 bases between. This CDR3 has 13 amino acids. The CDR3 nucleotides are TGTGCCAGCAGTTTAGAGACAAAAGAGACCCAGTACTTC. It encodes CASSLETKETQYF.

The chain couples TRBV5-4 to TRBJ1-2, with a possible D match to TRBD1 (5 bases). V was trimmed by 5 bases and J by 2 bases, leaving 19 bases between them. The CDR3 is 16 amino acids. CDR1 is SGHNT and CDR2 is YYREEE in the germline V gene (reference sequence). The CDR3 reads CASSRLGQEGNYGYTF. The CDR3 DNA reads TGTGCCAGCAGTCGCTTGGGTCAGGAGGGGAACTATGGCTACACCTTC.